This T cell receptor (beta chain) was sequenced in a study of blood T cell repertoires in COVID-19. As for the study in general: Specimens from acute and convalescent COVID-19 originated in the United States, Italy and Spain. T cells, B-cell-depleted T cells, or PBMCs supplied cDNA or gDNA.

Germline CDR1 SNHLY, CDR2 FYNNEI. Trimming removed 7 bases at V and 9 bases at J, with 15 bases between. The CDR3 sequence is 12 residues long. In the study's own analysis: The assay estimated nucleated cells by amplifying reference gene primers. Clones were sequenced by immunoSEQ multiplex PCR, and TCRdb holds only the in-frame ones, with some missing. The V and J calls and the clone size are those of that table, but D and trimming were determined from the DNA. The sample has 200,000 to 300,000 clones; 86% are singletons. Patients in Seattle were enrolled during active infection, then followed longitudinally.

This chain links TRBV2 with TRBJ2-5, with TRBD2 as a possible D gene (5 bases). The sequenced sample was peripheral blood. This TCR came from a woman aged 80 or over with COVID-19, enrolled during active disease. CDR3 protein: CASTTEARAQYF. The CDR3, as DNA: TGTGCCAGCACCACGGAGGCTAGGGCCCAGTACTTC.